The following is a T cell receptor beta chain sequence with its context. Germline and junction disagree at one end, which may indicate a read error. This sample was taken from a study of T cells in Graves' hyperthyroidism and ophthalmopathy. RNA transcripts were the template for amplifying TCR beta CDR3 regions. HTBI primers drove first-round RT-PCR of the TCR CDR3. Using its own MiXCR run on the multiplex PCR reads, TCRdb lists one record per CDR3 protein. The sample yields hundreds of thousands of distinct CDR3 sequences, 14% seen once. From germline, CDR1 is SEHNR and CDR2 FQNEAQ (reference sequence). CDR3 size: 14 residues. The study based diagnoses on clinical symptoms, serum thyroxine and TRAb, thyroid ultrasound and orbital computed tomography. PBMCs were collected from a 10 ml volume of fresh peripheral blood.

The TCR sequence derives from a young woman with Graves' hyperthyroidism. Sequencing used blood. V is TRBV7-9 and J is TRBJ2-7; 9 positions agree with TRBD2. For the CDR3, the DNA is TGTGCCAGCAGCCCGGGACTAGCAGGCTACGAGCAGTGCTTC. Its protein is CASSPGLAGYEQCF.